Shown below are 21 T cell receptor beta chains from a single sample sequenced in a study of blood T cell repertoires in COVID-19 (dated by TCRdb to about 2020). The library was built by means of the immunoSEQ multiplex PCR assay. TCRdb retrieved this table from immuneACCESS and kept in-frame rearrangements only. Not all clones are present; in checked studies, unresolved V genes account for under half, and no reason is known for the remainder. This sample comprises around 250,000 clones, approximately 88% of them detected only once. The biggest ten clones account for more than 8.5% of the sample. The sequencing sample was made of peripheral blood. The receptors come from a woman between 65 and 79 years old with COVID-19, enrolled during active disease.

This clone has just one count. V usage is TRBV11-3 and J usage is TRBJ2-3; no firm D call. V lost 2 bases and J lost 5, with 2 bases in between. The germline V gene encodes CDR1 SGHNT and CDR2 YENEEA. This CDR3 is 11 amino acids long. For the CDR3, the DNA is TGTGCCAGCAGCTTACTAGATACGCAGTATTTT. Translation gives CASSLLDTQYF. Based on the CDR3 plus reference TRBV11-3 and TRBJ2-3, the full variable domain is EAGVVQSPRYKIIEKKQPVAFWCNPISGHNTLYWYLQNLGQGPELLIRYENEEAVDDSQLPKDRFSAERLKGVDSTLKIQPAELGDSAVYLCASSLLDTQYFGPGTRLTVL.

The rearrangement links TRBV5-1 to TRBJ2-7; the match to TRBD1 covers 8 bases. The junction had 10 bases not matched to a gene; V was cut back by 4 bases and J by 4 bases. In germline, CDR1 is SGHRS, CDR2 YFSETQ. The CDR3 length is 15 residues. Here the CDR3 reads CASSPHGTGVYEQYF. The DNA of the CDR3 is TGCGCCAGCAGCCCACACGGGACAGGAGTTTACGAGCAGTACTTC.

J is TRBJ1-1 and V is TRBV2; TRBD1 matches at 9 bases. The germline CDR1 and CDR2 sequences are SNHLY and FYNNEI. V trimming: 7 bases; J trimming: 4 bases; junction bases outside the gene matches: 7. The CDR3 sequence is 14 residues long. CDR3 bases: TGTGCCAGCACCACCGACAGGGGGGGCACTGAAGCTTTCTTT. It is translated as CASTTDRGGTEAFF. Looking up the rest from reference TRBV2 and TRBJ1-1 gives the full variable domain: EPEVTQTPSHQVTQMGQEVILRCVPISNHLYFYWYRQILGQKVEFLVSFYNNEISEKSEIFDDQFSVERPDGSNFTLKIRSTKLEDSAMYFCASTTDRGGTEAFFGQGTRLTVV.

DNA of the CDR3: TGTGCCTGGAGTAGGAGTCGGGACACTGAAGCTTTCTTT. Protein: CAWSRSRDTEAFF. V usage is TRBV30 and J usage is TRBJ1-1; D is uncertain. The V gene lost 2 bases and the J gene lost 3 bases, with 10 bases spanning the gap. This CDR3 has 13 amino acids. Germline lookup yields CDR1 GTSNPN and CDR2 SVGIG (reference sequence).

V and J are TRBV19 and TRBJ1-5, with D possibly TRBD1 on 6 matching bases. V was trimmed by 7 bases and J by 7 bases, leaving 17 bases between them. Germline CDR1 and CDR2: LNHDA and SQIVND (reference sequence). This CDR3 is built from 14 residues. CDR3 residues: CASKQGPLGQPQHF. CDR3 nucleotide sequence: TGTGCCAGTAAGCAGGGGCCCTTAGGGCAGCCCCAGCATTTT.

This clone is a singleton in its sample. The chain links TRBV7-8 to TRBJ2-3; tentative D call: TRBD2 (5 bases). This CDR3 comprises 17 residues. Germline-derived CDR1 and CDR2 are SGHVS and FQNEAQ. Trimming took off 3 bases at V and 0 bases at J, with 16 bases between the two ends. In DNA, the CDR3 is TGTGCCAGCAGCTTGGGGAGTGGGCGACCTAGCACAGATACGCAGTATTTT. Residues: CASSLGSGRPSTDTQYF.

The rearrangement links TRBV19 to TRBJ2-3, with a possible D match to TRBD2 (6 bases). The V gene's germline CDR1 is LNHDA and CDR2 SQIVND (reference sequence). This CDR3 region has 16 residues. V lost 1 base and J lost 6, with 17 bases in between. CDR3 DNA: TGTGCCAGTAGTATAGTGAGTAGCGGAGGGGCCGATACGCAGTATTTT. This gives the protein CASSIVSSGGADTQYF.

V and J are TRBV6-1 and TRBJ2-1; TRBD2 agrees at 9 bases. Per germline, CDR1 MNHNS and CDR2 SASEGT. There are 16 residues in the CDR3. V trimming: 4 bases; J trimming: 4 bases; junction bases outside the gene matches: 8. Written as DNA, the CDR3 is TGTGCCAGCAGTGTCCGAGGGCTAGCGGGATACAATGAGCAGTTCTTC. This sequence encodes CASSVRGLAGYNEQFF.

The chain recombines TRBV3-1 (or the pseudogene TRBV3-2) with TRBJ1-2; the D gene is possibly TRBD1 (6 bases). This CDR3 region has 17 residues. Per the germline V gene, CDR1 is LGHDT and CDR2 is YNNKEL (reference sequence). V lost 2 bases to trimming and J lost 6 bases, with 22 bases between them. CDR3 sequence: CASSQPRLGDNTNGYTF. Written as DNA, the CDR3 is TGTGCCAGCAGCCAACCGCGTCTCGGGGACAACACCAATGGCTACACCTTC.

The chain joins TRBV28 to TRBJ1-3, with D unresolved. Germline values: CDR1 MDHEN, CDR2 SYDVKM. The CDR3 loop spans 12 amino acids. V was trimmed by 9 bases and J by 2 bases, leaving 8 bases between them. Written as DNA, the CDR3 is TGTGCCAGTTTACGAGCTGGAAACACCATATATTTT. It is translated as CASLRAGNTIYF.

This chain connects TRBV5-1 to TRBJ1-1; D may be TRBD1 (6 bases). This CDR3 has 16 amino acids. Trimming left V 1 base short and J 3 bases short, with 16 bases between. Germline CDR1 is SGHRS and CDR2 is YFSETQ. CDR3 DNA: TGCGCCAGCAGCTTGAGCGTTCCAGGGGTAGACACTGAAGCTTTCTTT. Its translation is CASSLSVPGVDTEAFF.

This chain joins TRBV4-1 and TRBJ1-2; D possibly corresponds to TRBD1 (6 bases). Germline lookup yields CDR1 MGHRA and CDR2 YSYEKL. The V and J ends lost 3 bases and 7 bases respectively, with 18 bases between them. The CDR3 runs 15 residues. The CDR3: CASSQGDPRRGGYTF. In DNA, the CDR3 is TGCGCCAGCAGCCAGGGGGACCCTCGCAGGGGTGGCTACACCTTC.

The chain links TRBV7-2 to TRBJ2-3; TRBD2 aligns across 9 bases. V shed 1 base and J 2 bases; nucleotides not matched to a gene: 4. Per germline, CDR1 SGHTA and CDR2 FQGNSA. The length of the CDR3 is 16 residues. CDR3 region: CASSLGLAGYTDTQYF. The CDR3 region has the DNA TGTGCCAGCAGCTTAGGGCTAGCGGGGTACACAGATACGCAGTATTTT.

This chain uses TRBV5-4 with TRBJ2-2, with 8 bases identical to TRBD1. V lost 3 bases, J lost 5 bases, and 9 bases stayed unmatched. The CDR3 totals 16 residues. Germline V gene sequence: CDR1 SGHNT, CDR2 YYREEE (reference sequence). The CDR3 DNA reads as TGTGCCAGCAGCTCGCCGGACAGGGAAGTAACCGGGGAGCTGTTTTTT. Protein sequence: CASSSPDREVTGELFF.

The CDR3 region is CASKRGFPSNYGYTF. DNA for the CDR3: TGTGCCAGTAAGCGAGGGTTTCCCTCCAACTATGGCTACACCTTC. This chain joins TRBV19 and TRBJ1-2, with D uncertain. Trimming took 7 bases from V and 2 from J, leaving 17 bases between them. The CDR3 contains 15 residues. Germline assignment: CDR1 LNHDA and CDR2 SQIVND (reference sequence).

This chain joins TRBV7-3 and TRBJ2-7, with 8 nucleotides matching TRBD2. This CDR3 spans 14 amino acids. The germline V gene encodes CDR1 SGHTA and CDR2 FQGTGA. The J segment lost 1 base and the V segment lost 1 base, leaving 0 bases of the junction unmatched. The CDR3 bases are TGTGCCAGCAGCTTAATAGCGGGGTCCTACGAGCAGTACTTC. This sequence encodes CASSLIAGSYEQYF.

The chain recombines TRBV19 with TRBJ1-1; 7 nucleotides line up with TRBD1. Trimming at V came to 9 bases and at J to 4 bases, leaving 8 bases not matched to a gene. Germline CDR1 and CDR2: LNHDA and SQIVND (reference sequence). The CDR3 extends over 13 amino acids. The CDR3 loop is CASRQGSVTEAFF. The CDR3 DNA reads TGTGCCAGCAGACAGGGTTCGGTCACTGAAGCTTTCTTT.

This clone was recorded once. This rearrangement joins TRBV25-1 to TRBJ2-3; 8 positions match TRBD2. The CDR3 sequence is 14 residues long. Germline trimming cut 7 bases from V and 5 bases from J; bases unmatched to any gene: 8. CDR1 is MGHDK and CDR2 is SYGVNS in the germline V gene. CDR3 DNA: TGTGCCAGCACCGCAGCGGGAGTGGTAGATACGCAGTATTTT. Amino acids: CASTAAGVVDTQYF.

The chain uses TRBV6-6 and TRBJ2-3, with TRBD2 identical over 10 bases. The CDR3 totals 18 residues. The germline V gene has CDR1 MNHNY and CDR2 SVGAGI (reference sequence). V dropped 5 bases and J dropped 2; count of bases not matched to a gene: 13. The CDR3 spells CASSQHASSGGVTDTQYF. The DNA of the CDR3 is TGTGCCAGCAGTCAACACGCGTCAAGCGGGGGGGTCACAGATACGCAGTATTTT.

The J gene is TRBJ1-2, the V gene TRBV5-1, with TRBD1 matching over 7 bases. This CDR3 spans 15 amino acids. V was pared by 0 bases and J by 8 bases, with 10 bases of the junction left unmatched. Germline-derived CDR1 and CDR2 are SGHRS and YFSETQ. In nucleotides, the CDR3 is TGCGCCAGCAGCTTGGAAACAGGGGAGAGTTCGGGCTACACCTTC. The encoded protein is CASSLETGESSGYTF.

This chain uses TRBV5-6 with TRBJ2-5; D call uncertain. There are 15 residues in the CDR3. CDR1 is SGHDT and CDR2 is YYEEEE in the germline V gene. Between the trimmed V and J ends, which lost 1 base and 2 bases, there was a span of 12 bases. CDR3 residues: CASSLLTSMQETQYF. The CDR3 nucleotides are TGTGCCAGCAGCTTGTTAACTTCTATGCAAGAGACCCAGTACTTC.